This TCR beta chain originates from a study of cytomegalovirus exposure and HLA in healthy donors. General study points: CMV serostatus alone was available as immune exposure information.

There are 12 residues in the CDR3. V lost 4 bases and J lost 2, with 4 bases in between. The germline V gene has CDR1 SGHDT and CDR2 YYEEEE. This clone was found a few times. What it binds is unknown. Vbeta (60) and Jbeta (13) primers were used in the PCR. The table came from immunoSEQ multiplex PCR; TCRdb's copy has only in-frame clones and leaves some out. The table records roughly 180,000 clones, 60% to 85% of them present only once. The chain has TRBV5-6 and TRBJ1-5; D not resolved. The origin of this receptor is a man between 18 and 35 years old in good health and CMV-seronegative. Sequenced material: PBMCs. CDR3 DNA sequence: TGTGCCAGCAGCCGCGGCAATCAGCCCCAGCATTTT. Amino acids: CASSRGNQPQHF.